Following are 27 T cell receptor beta chains from one sample sequenced in a study of cytomegalovirus exposure and HLA in healthy donors. The PCR made use of 60 Vbeta and 13 Jbeta primers. The data were produced by immunoSEQ multiplex PCR, yet TCRdb's version contains in-frame clones alone and is incomplete. Found here are approximately 150,000 clones, over 70% of them singletons; the top ten hold 13% to 15%. The sample consisted of PBMCs. The receptor source for this set is a woman between 40 and 50 years old in good health and CMV-seronegative.

V usage is TRBV11-3 and J usage is TRBJ2-3, with a weak D call TRBD2 (5 bases). This CDR3 spans 14 amino acids. CDR1 is SGHNT and CDR2 is YENEEA in the germline V gene. Between the trimmed V and J ends, which lost 5 bases and 5 bases, there was a span of 14 bases. CDR3: CASSQRTGRDTQYF. As DNA, the CDR3 is TGTGCCAGCAGCCAACGGACTGGTAGAGATACGCAGTATTTT.

V usage is TRBV9 and J usage is TRBJ2-7, with D perhaps TRBD1 (6 bases). V lost 3 bases and J 6 bases, leaving 13 bases between the germline ends. This CDR3 contains 13 residues. Germline CDR1 SGDLS, CDR2 YYNGEE. The chain's CDR3 is CASSENPGAEQYF. The CDR3 DNA follows: TGTGCCAGCAGCGAGAATCCAGGGGCCGAGCAGTACTTC.

The V and J genes are TRBV28 and TRBJ2-2, with D hard to call. The V and J ends lost 2 bases and 2 bases respectively, with 6 bases between them. Germline V lookup: CDR1 MDHEN, CDR2 SYDVKM. This CDR3 has 14 residues. The CDR3 bases are TGTGCCAGCAGTTTAACTGCTAACACCGGGGAGCTGTTTTTT. Its protein product is CASSLTANTGELFF.

The rearrangement links TRBV7-2 to TRBJ2-6; TRBD1 matches 7 bases. CDR3 size: 15 residues. The germline V gene has CDR1 SGHTA and CDR2 FQGNSA. V gave up 4 bases and J gave up 2 bases; unmatched junction bases: 2. DNA for the CDR3: TGTGCCAGCAGCTGGGACAGAGCTGGGGCCAACGTCCTGACTTTC. Translation gives CASSWDRAGANVLTF.

J is TRBJ2-7 and V is TRBV5-6; 7 bases are a match to TRBD1. Per germline, CDR1 SGHDT and CDR2 YYEEEE. The junction had 12 bases not matched to a gene; V was cut back by 4 bases and J by 2 bases. CDR3 size: 16 residues. Here the CDR3 reads CASSPLGTASPYEQYF. For the CDR3, the DNA is TGTGCCAGCAGCCCGCTTGGGACAGCTTCACCCTACGAGCAGTACTTC. Together with reference TRBV5-6 and TRBJ2-7, the CDR3 gives the full variable domain: DAGVTQSPTHLIKTRGQQVTLRCSPKSGHDTVSWYQQALGQGPQFIFQYYEEEERQRGNFPDRFSGHQFPNYSSELNVNALLLGDSALYLCASSPLGTASPYEQYFGPGTRLTVT.

This clone was found a few times. V and J are TRBV27 and TRBJ1-6; perhaps TRBD1 as D (6 bases). The V end lost 0 bases, the J end lost 16 bases, and 16 bases lay between the germline ends. Per germline, CDR1 MNHEY and CDR2 SMNVEV (reference sequence). This CDR3 spans 14 amino acids. CDR3 coding DNA: TGTGCCAGCAGTTTATCGATGGCGGGGGGCTCTCTCCACTTT. This sequence encodes CASSLSMAGGSLHF.

This clone appeared a few times. J is TRBJ2-7 and V is TRBV25-1; 9 nucleotides agree with TRBD2. Germline CDR1 and CDR2: MGHDK and SYGVNS. Trimming cost V 4 bases and J 5 bases; bases outside gene matches: 6. The CDR3 has 14 residues. As DNA, the CDR3 is TGTGCCAGCAGTGGATCTAGCGGGAAACACGAGCAGTACTTC. Translating it yields CASSGSSGKHEQYF.

The chain recombines TRBV11-2 with TRBJ2-7; D unresolved. Germline V CDR1 and CDR2: SGHAT, FQNNGV. Deletions cut 3 bases from V and 6 bases from J, with 12 bases between. The CDR3 is 13 amino acids. The CDR3 DNA is TGTGCCAGCAGCTTGAGCACCCGCGGCGAGCAGTACTTC. It codes for CASSLSTRGEQYF.

The rearrangement joins TRBV4-3 to TRBJ2-5; D unclear. From germline, CDR1 is LGHNA and CDR2 YSLEER. V lost 1 base and J 4 bases, leaving 10 bases between the germline ends. The CDR3 consists of 14 residues. CDR3 DNA: TGCGCCAGCAGCCAAGCCACGTTCGGAGAGACCCAGTACTTC. This encodes CASSQATFGETQYF.

This clone was seen only a few times. This chain links TRBV28 with TRBJ2-3; 16 bases align to TRBD2. CDR1 and CDR2 from the germline V gene are MDHEN and SYDVKM. The V segment lost 5 bases and the J segment 0 bases; nucleotides outside the gene matches: 5. The CDR3 has 18 amino acids. This CDR3 reads CASSMGLAGGTSTDTQYF. CDR3 sequence (DNA): TGTGCCAGCAGTATGGGACTAGCGGGGGGGACTAGCACAGATACGCAGTATTTT.

This chain uses TRBV27 with TRBJ1-6, with a possible D match to TRBD1 (6 bases). CDR3 length: 17 amino acids. Trimming removed 2 bases from V and 1 base from J, with 12 bases in between. The germline V gene encodes CDR1 MNHEY and CDR2 SMNVEV (reference sequence). CDR3 DNA: TGTGCCAGCAGTTTAAGGGTACAGGGATCCTATAATTCACCCCTCCACTTT. Translation gives CASSLRVQGSYNSPLHF.

This chain connects TRBV7-2 to TRBJ2-7, with 7 nucleotides matching TRBD1. The CDR3 has 15 amino acids. The germline CDR1 and CDR2 sequences are SGHTA and FQGNSA. V lost 1 base to trimming and J lost 0 bases; unmatched junction nucleotides: 3. CDR3 coding DNA: TGTGCCAGCAGCTTAGTTGGGGACAGCTCCTACGAGCAGTACTTC. It codes for CASSLVGDSSYEQYF.

The chain combines TRBV7-2 with TRBJ1-1; no firm D call. Looked up from germline, CDR1 is SGHTA and CDR2 is FQGNSA. V gave up 2 bases and J gave up 1 base, with 8 bases separating them. CDR3 length equals 14 residues. CDR3 region: CASSLFPGNTEAFF. Here the CDR3 DNA reads TGTGCCAGCAGCTTATTCCCAGGGAACACTGAAGCTTTCTTT.

The chain combines TRBV29-1 with TRBJ2-1; 13 bases line up with TRBD2. Germline V CDR1 and CDR2: SQVTM, ANQGSEA. This CDR3 has 13 residues. Trimming removed 7 bases from V and 8 bases from J; junction bases left unmatched: 5. CDR3 sequence: CSAGTSGADEQFF. CDR3 nucleotide sequence: TGCAGCGCCGGGACTAGCGGGGCCGATGAGCAGTTCTTC.

The rearrangement uses TRBV25-1 and TRBJ2-1; 11 nucleotides agree with TRBD2. Per the germline V gene, CDR1 is MGHDK and CDR2 is SYGVNS. The junction had 7 bases not matched to a gene; V was cut back by 9 bases and J by 6 bases. This CDR3 contains 14 residues. This CDR3 is CASELAGGSNEQFF. The CDR3 coding sequence is TGTGCCAGTGAGCTAGCGGGAGGTAGCAATGAGCAGTTCTTC.

This chain uses TRBV29-1 with TRBJ1-1; D remains ambiguous. The CDR3 is 11 residues long. V was trimmed by 5 bases and J by 2 bases, leaving 6 bases between them. Germline-derived CDR1 and CDR2 are SQVTM and ANQGSEA. DNA for the CDR3: TGCAGCGTTTTATTTAACACTGAAGCTTTCTTT. It translates to CSVLFNTEAFF.

The chain recombines TRBV7-3 with TRBJ2-3; 8 nucleotides align to TRBD2. Germline V gene sequence: CDR1 SGHTA, CDR2 FQGTGA. The CDR3 contains 14 residues. J lost 1 base, V lost 5 bases, and 2 bases had no gene match. CDR3 in DNA: TGTGCCAGCAGCCCCGGGAGGGGCACAGATACGCAGTATTTT. Encoded protein: CASSPGRGTDTQYF.

Remarks on this clone: Within the sample, other DNA sequences also encode this same CDR3. CDR3 residues: CASSRGPLLLTAREHTEAFF. In nucleotides, the CDR3 is TGCGCCAGCAGCCGAGGACCCCTCCTGCTGACGGCCCGGGAGCACACTGAAGCTTTCTTT. This chain joins TRBV4-1 and TRBJ1-1; D uncertain. Germline CDR1 and CDR2: MGHRA and YSYEKL. Trimming pared 4 bases from V and 3 bases from J, leaving 30 bases between. The CDR3 is 20 amino acids.

J is TRBJ1-4 and V is TRBV9; 9 nucleotides agree with TRBD1. Germline CDR1 reads SGDLS; CDR2 reads YYNGEE. CDR3 length: 17 amino acids. Unmatched junction bases numbered 6, after V lost 3 bases and J lost 0 bases. The CDR3 DNA is TGTGCCAGCAGCGGCGGGACAGGGTCATCAACTAATGAAAAACTGTTTTTT. It specifies CASSGGTGSSTNEKLFF.

The CDR3 DNA sequence: TGCGCCAGCAGACTTTTCCCAACCAACTCCTACAATGAGCAGTTCTTC. Protein product: CASRLFPTNSYNEQFF. The rearrangement links TRBV5-1 to TRBJ2-1; D remains unclear. The CDR3 sequence is 16 residues long. CDR1 and CDR2 (germline): SGHRS, YFSETQ. V gave up 5 bases and J gave up 0 bases, with 15 bases separating them.

As for this clone: One end of the junction does not line up with germline, which may come from a read error. This chain joins TRBV6-5 and TRBJ2-7; D perhaps matches TRBD1 (6 bases). The CDR3 consists of 14 residues. Germline-derived CDR1 and CDR2 are MNHEY and SVGAGI. In DNA form, the CDR3 reads TGTGCCAGCAGTTACGCAACAGGGATTGGAGAGCAGTGCTTC. This gives the protein CASSYATGIGEQCF.

The V gene is TRBV11-3, the J gene TRBJ2-7; 8 nucleotides line up with TRBD2. CDR1 is SGHNT and CDR2 is YENEEA in the germline V gene. V gave up 4 bases and J gave up 3 bases; unmatched junction bases: 2. The CDR3 consists of 13 residues. The CDR3 DNA follows: TGTGCCAGCAGCTCCCGGGGGGGCTACGAGCAGTACTTC. It specifies CASSSRGGYEQYF.

V usage is TRBV5-4 and J usage is TRBJ1-5; D unresolved. The CDR3 runs 16 residues. Deletions cut 6 bases from V and 1 base from J, with 17 bases between. The V gene's germline CDR1 is SGHNT and CDR2 YYREEE (reference sequence). The CDR3 is CASNPGPSGSNQPQHF. As DNA, the CDR3 is TGTGCCAGCAACCCCGGGCCCAGCGGAAGCAATCAGCCCCAGCATTTT.

This chain connects TRBV7-9 to TRBJ1-5; TRBD1 aligns across 11 bases. The germline V gene encodes CDR1 SEHNR and CDR2 FQNEAQ (reference sequence). V lost 3 bases to trimming and J lost 1 base; unmatched junction nucleotides: 5. This CDR3 contains 17 residues. CDR3 region: CASSFIGQGASNQPQHF. DNA of the CDR3: TGTGCCAGCAGCTTTATCGGACAGGGGGCGAGCAATCAGCCCCAGCATTTT.

The V and J genes are TRBV29-1 and TRBJ1-3; D not certain. CDR3 length equals 11 residues. Trimming removed 6 bases at V and 4 bases at J, with 7 bases between. Looked up from germline, CDR1 is SQVTM and CDR2 is ANQGSEA. As DNA, the CDR3 is TGCAGCGTCCCCGAGGGAAACACCATATATTTT. It is translated as CSVPEGNTIYF.

The chain combines TRBV7-2 with TRBJ2-5; 9 positions agree with TRBD2. Judging by the DNA end, TRBJ2-7 fits better; the J call may be wrong. The germline CDR1 and CDR2 sequences are SGHTA and FQGNSA. This CDR3 comprises 13 residues. The CDR3 bases are TGTGCCAGCAGCTTACTAGCGGGAAACGAGCAGTACTTC. The encoded protein is CASSLLAGNEQYF.

The V and J genes are TRBV27 and TRBJ2-1; D may be TRBD2 (6 bases). V was clipped by 8 bases and J by 9 bases, with 17 bases between them. Germline values: CDR1 MNHEY, CDR2 SMNVEV (reference sequence). This CDR3 spans 13 amino acids. DNA for the CDR3: TGTGCCAGCCGGGCAGCGGGTGTACCTGAGCAGTTCTTC. As protein: CASRAAGVPEQFF.